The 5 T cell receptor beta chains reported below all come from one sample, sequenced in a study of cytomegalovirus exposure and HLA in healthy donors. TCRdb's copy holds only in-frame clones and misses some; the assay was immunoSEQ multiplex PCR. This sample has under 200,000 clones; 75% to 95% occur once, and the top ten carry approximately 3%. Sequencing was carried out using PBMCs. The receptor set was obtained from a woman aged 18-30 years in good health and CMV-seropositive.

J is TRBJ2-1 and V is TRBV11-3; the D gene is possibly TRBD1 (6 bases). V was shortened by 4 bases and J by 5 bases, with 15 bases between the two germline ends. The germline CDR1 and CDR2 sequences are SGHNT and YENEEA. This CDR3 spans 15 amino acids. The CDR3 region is CASSSYGTKDNEQFF. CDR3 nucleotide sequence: TGTGCCAGCAGCTCCTACGGGACAAAAGACAATGAGCAGTTCTTC.

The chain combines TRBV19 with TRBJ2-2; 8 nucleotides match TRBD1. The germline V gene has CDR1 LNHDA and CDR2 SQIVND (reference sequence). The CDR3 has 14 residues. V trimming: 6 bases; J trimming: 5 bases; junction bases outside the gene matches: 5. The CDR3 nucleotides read TGTGCCAGTAGACCCAGGGGGCAGACCGGGGAGCTGTTTTTT. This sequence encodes CASRPRGQTGELFF.

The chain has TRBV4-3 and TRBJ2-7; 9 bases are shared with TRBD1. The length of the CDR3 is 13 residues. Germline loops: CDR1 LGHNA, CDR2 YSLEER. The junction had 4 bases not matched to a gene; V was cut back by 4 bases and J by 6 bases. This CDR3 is CASSPGQGFEQYF. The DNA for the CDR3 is TGCGCCAGCAGCCCGGGACAGGGCTTCGAGCAGTACTTC.

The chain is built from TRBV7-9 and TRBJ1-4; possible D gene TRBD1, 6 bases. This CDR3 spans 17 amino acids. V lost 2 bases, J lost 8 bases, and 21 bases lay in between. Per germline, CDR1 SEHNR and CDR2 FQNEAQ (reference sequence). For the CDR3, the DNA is TGTGCCAGCAGCTTACCGGAGAACAGGGCCACTGACGAAAAACTGTTTTTT. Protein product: CASSLPENRATDEKLFF.

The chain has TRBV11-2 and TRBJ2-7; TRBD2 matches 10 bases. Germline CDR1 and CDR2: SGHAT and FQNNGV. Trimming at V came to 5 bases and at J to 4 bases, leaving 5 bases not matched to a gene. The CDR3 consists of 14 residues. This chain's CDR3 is CASSLGTSVYEQYF. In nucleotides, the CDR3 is TGTGCCAGCAGCCTCGGGACTAGCGTGTACGAGCAGTACTTC.